This TCR beta chain was identified in a study of response to subunit inactivated influenza vaccine. This clonotype has a handful of counts. Its antigen remains unidentified. Trimming stripped 5 bases from V and 4 bases from J, with 12 bases between. The CDR3 runs to 14 residues. Germline CDR1 is SGHVS and CDR2 is FQNEAQ. Notes on the study in general: The study's authors posited that every seasonal influenza vaccination enlists few new T cells.

A single record per CDR3 protein comes from TCRdb applying MiXCR to the RT-PCR reads. The table shows approximately 730,000 distinct CDR3 sequences, with over 11% occurring only once. The sequence was obtained from a man aged 45-65 years who received an inactivated influenza vaccine. V gene TRBV7-8 combines with J gene TRBJ2-4; D is unresolved. The input for sequencing was PBMCs from blood, taken around 14 days before vaccination. CDR3 sequence (DNA): TGTGCCAGCAGCCCAACAGACGGGAAAAACATTCAGTACTTC. Amino acids: CASSPTDGKNIQYF.